The 5 T cell receptor beta chains given below trace back to one sample, sequenced in a study of a mutant IDH1 vaccine in newly diagnosed glioma. Time point indicated: baseline, week 1 (first vaccination visit). Treatment noted: pre-vaccination baseline after standard-of-care therapy. Sequenced by immunoSEQ multiplex PCR; TCRdb stores in-frame clones only, minus some. The sample records about 36,000 clones, around 82% being singletons. Source: PBMCs, taken from a glioma patient treated with radiotherapy, temozolomide or both. All receptors derive from a man aged 35 to 55 with glioma. Some clones in this sample may be carry-over from other donors' samples.

The J gene is TRBJ1-2, the V gene TRBV18; TRBD1 aligns across 12 bases. The CDR3 length is 17 residues. The V and J ends lost 5 bases and 6 bases, in that order; junction bases with no gene match: 13. Germline-derived CDR1 and CDR2 are KGHSH and LQKENI. For the CDR3, the DNA is TGTGCCAGCTCATCTACCGGGACAGGGGGCGCTAGGGATGGCTACACCTTC. This gives the protein CASSSTGTGGARDGYTF.

The chain couples TRBV4-1 to TRBJ1-1; D remains ambiguous. This CDR3 has 14 amino acids. The V end lost 1 base, the J end lost 6 bases, and 12 bases lay between the germline ends. Germline V gene sequence: CDR1 MGHRA, CDR2 YSYEKL. The CDR3 region has the DNA TGCGCCAGCAGCCAAGTAGGGCACCGGGCTGAAGCTTTCTTT. It codes for CASSQVGHRAEAFF.

The chain employs TRBV5-1 and TRBJ2-3, with D unresolved. Germline-derived CDR1 and CDR2 are SGHRS and YFSETQ. The ends were cut back, 4 bases at V and 6 bases at J, with 9 bases in the middle. CDR3 length: 12 residues. The CDR3, as DNA: TGCGCCAGCAGCCTCGGCTCTGATACGCAGTATTTT. It is translated as CASSLGSDTQYF.

The chain employs TRBV30 and TRBJ2-7; 7 bases match TRBD2. Trimming cost V 2 bases and J 7 bases; bases outside gene matches: 14. The germline gives CDR1 GTSNPN, CDR2 SVGIG (reference sequence). This CDR3 comprises 15 residues. DNA of the CDR3: TGTGCCTGGAGTAGAGTAGCGGGTTCTGGAGGGGAGCAGTACTTC. It encodes CAWSRVAGSGGEQYF.

The V gene is TRBV4-1, the J gene TRBJ2-6, with a tentative D call TRBD2 (5 bases). CDR1 MGHRA and CDR2 YSYEKL come from the germline V gene. The CDR3 is 17 residues long. V lost 7 bases and J lost 0, with 16 bases in between. CDR3 region: CASMGDGFFSGANVLTF. The CDR3 DNA reads as TGCGCCAGCATGGGAGACGGATTCTTCTCTGGGGCCAACGTCCTGACTTTC.